Included here is one T cell receptor beta chain sequence, with context. The data originate from a study of blood T cell repertoires in COVID-19. Across the whole study: Acute and convalescent COVID-19 samples came from the United States, Italy and Spain. PBMCs, B-cell-depleted T cells, or T cells were the source of the cDNA or gDNA that made up the material.

How the authors handled the data: Amplification from reference gene primers served as the basis for estimated nucleated cell counts. Some clones are missing from TCRdb's copy, which holds only in-frame ones; the method was immunoSEQ multiplex PCR. V and J calls and clone size are as listed in that table; D and trimming were resolved from the DNA. The data show roughly 110,000 clones, around 83% seen once. Looked up from germline, CDR1 is SGHRS and CDR2 is YFSETQ. J gave up 9 bases and V 0 bases, and 3 bases lay outside the gene matches. This CDR3 is 13 amino acids long. The specimen was peripheral blood. The receptor comes from a man aged 40-55 years with acute or convalescent COVID-19. The V gene is TRBV5-1, the J gene TRBJ1-2, with 9 bases fitting TRBD1. In DNA, the CDR3 is TGCGCCAGCAGCTTGGGGACAGGGGAGCGCTACACCTTC. Translation: CASSLGTGERYTF.